Sequencing of this T cell receptor beta chain was carried out in a study of blood T cell repertoires in COVID-19. Study in general: Samples of COVID-19 (acute and convalescent) were obtained from the United States, Italy and Spain. Sources were T cells, B-cell-depleted T cells, or PBMCs; the material itself was cDNA or gDNA.

Per the study methods: Estimates of nucleated cell counts were drawn from the amplification of reference gene primers. Profiling relied on immunoSEQ multiplex PCR, and the TCRdb table lists in-frame clones only, not all of them. V and J calls and clone size follow that table, whereas D and trimming were derived from the DNA. The sample has 150,000 to 200,000 clones; around 80% are singletons. The CDR3 is 14 amino acids. V gave up 2 bases and J gave up 3 bases, with 11 bases separating them. Germline V gene lookup returns CDR1 GTSNPN and CDR2 SVGIG (reference sequence). The Seattle site enrolled patients during active infection and followed them longitudinally.

The specimen sequenced was peripheral blood. The rearrangement links TRBV30 to TRBJ1-3; no clear D. The sequence was obtained from a woman in her seventies with COVID-19, enrolled during active disease. CDR3 residues: CAWSTQEGGNTIYF. The CDR3 bases are TGTGCCTGGAGTACCCAGGAAGGTGGAAACACCATATATTTT.